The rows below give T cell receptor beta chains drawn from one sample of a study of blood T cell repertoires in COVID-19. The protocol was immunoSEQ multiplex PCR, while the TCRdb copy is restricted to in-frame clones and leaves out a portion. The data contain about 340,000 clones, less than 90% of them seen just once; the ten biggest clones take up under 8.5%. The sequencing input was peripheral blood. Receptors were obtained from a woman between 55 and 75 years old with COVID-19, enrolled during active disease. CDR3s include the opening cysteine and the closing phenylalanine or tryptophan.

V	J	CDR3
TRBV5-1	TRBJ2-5	CASSQTAFQETQYF
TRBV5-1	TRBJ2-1	CASSLVTTPYNEQFF
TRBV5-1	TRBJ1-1	CASSWGEVNTEAFF
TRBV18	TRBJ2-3	CASSPLAGGPSDTQYF
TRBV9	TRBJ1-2	CASSPLAGTNYGYTF
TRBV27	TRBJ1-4	CASSLLGGWGTNEKLFF
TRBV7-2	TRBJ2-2	CASSPMDSLNTGELFF
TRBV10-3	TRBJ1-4	CAIREGARNEKLFF
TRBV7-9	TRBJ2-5	CASSLARQYQETQYF
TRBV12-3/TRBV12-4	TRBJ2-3	CASSLRVPVTQYF
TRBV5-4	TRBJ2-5	CASSPDASGGAETQYF
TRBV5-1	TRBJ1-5	CASSLYPGNQPQHF
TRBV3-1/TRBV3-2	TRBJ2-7	CASSHRASPYEQYF
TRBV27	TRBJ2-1	CASSLFIGEVGNEQFF
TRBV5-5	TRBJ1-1	CASSGGTGRNTEAFF
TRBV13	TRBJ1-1	CASSLGPGTGNTEAFF
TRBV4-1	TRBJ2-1	CASSQGLSGVGEQFF
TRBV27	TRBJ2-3	CASSTSRATDTQYF
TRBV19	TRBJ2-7	CASSRPGTGIHEQYF
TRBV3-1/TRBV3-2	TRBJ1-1	CASSQLVSGWSTEAFF
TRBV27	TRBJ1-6	CASSQGTGVRDSPLHF
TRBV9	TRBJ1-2	CASSPETGGNLGYTF
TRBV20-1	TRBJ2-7	CSASQGAEPYEQYF
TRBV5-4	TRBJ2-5	CASSSSGGNQETQYF
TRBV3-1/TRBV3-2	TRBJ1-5	CASSPGTATYQPQHF
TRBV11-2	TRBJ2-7	CASSGDSGQGALYEQYF
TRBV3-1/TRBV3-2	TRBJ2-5	CASSQSGGETQYF
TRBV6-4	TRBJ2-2	CASSDPRVAGDTGELFF
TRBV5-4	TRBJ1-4	CASSYSEKLFF
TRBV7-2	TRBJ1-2	CASSKGGAGYGYTF
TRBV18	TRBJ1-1	CASSRRTNRDRAPAFF
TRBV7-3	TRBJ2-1	CASSPYGSAVSYNEQFF
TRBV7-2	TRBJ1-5	CASSLAEGLNQPQHF
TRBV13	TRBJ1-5	CASSFGGPRANQPQHF
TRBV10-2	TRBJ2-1	CASTIQLAGVYNEQFF
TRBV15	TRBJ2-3	CATSRVLLRGGPTDTQYF
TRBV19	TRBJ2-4	CASNWEGNIQYF
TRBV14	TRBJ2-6	CASSERGQAGANVLTF
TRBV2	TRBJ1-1	CASRLRQGHTEAFF
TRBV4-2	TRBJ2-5	CASSWTSGGEETQYF